This TCR beta chain was identified during a study of cytomegalovirus exposure and HLA in healthy donors. Study-level results: Using a false discovery rate of 0.05, a later analysis showed that 15,000 to 20,000 TCR beta sequences were associated with HLA alleles. A later analysis linked a missense DCLRE1C variant to TCR beta V- and J-gene trimming.

Trimming took 5 bases from V and 1 from J; bases not matched to a gene: 11. CDR1 is SGHDT, CDR2 YYEEEE, per germline. This CDR3 has 17 amino acids. PCR was performed using 60 Vbeta and 13 Jbeta primers. Some clones are missing from TCRdb's copy, which holds only in-frame ones; the method was immunoSEQ multiplex PCR. The sample records around 89,000 clones, more than 65% being singletons. With regard to this clone: Its antigen is undetermined.

The TCR originated in a girl aged 2 to 9 in good health and CMV-seropositive. The chain recombines TRBV5-6 with TRBJ2-2; 7 bases match TRBD2. Sequenced material: PBMCs. CDR3 nucleotides: TGTGCCAGCAGTTCCGTTTTTAGCGGGCTGAACACCGGGGAGCTGTTTTTT. Amino acids: CASSSVFSGLNTGELFF. The variable domain in full, completed from reference TRBV5-6 and TRBJ2-2, reads DAGVTQSPTHLIKTRGQQVTLRCSPKSGHDTVSWYQQALGQGPQFIFQYYEEEERQRGNFPDRFSGHQFPNYSSELNVNALLLGDSALYLCASSSVFSGLNTGELFFGEGSRLTVL.